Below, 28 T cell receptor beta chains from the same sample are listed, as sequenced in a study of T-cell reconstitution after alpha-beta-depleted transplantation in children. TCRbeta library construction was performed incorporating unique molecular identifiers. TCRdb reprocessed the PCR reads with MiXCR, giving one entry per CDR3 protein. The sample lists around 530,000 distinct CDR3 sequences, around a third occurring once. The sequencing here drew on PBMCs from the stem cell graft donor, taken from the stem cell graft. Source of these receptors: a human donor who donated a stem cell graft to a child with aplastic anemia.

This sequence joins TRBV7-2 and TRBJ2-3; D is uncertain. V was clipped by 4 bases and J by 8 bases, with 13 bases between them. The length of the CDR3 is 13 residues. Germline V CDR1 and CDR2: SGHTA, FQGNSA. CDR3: CASSSDWAGTQYF. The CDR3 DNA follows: TGTGCCAGCAGCTCCGACTGGGCCGGTACGCAGTATTTT.

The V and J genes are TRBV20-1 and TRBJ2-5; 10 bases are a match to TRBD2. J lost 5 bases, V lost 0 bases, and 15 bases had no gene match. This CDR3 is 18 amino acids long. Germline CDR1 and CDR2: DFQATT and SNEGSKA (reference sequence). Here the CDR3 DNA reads TGCAGTGCTAGAGATGAGGTTCTAGGCAGCGGGAGGGCGGAGACCCAGTACTTC. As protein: CSARDEVLGSGRAETQYF.

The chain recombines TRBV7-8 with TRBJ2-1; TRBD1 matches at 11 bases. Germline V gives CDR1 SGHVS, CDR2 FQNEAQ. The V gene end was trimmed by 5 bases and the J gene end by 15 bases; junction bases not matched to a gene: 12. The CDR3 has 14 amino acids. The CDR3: CASSHLGRGQGGFF. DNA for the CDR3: TGTGCCAGCAGCCACCTCGGCCGGGGACAGGGGGGGTTCTTC.

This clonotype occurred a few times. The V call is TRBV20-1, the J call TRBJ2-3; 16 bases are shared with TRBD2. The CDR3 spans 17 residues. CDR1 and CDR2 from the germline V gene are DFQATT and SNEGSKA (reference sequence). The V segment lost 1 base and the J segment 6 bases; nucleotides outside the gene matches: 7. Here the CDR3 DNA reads TGCAGTGCTAGAGTTGGGACTAGCGGGAGGGCCGGGGATACGCAGTATTTT. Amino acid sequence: CSARVGTSGRAGDTQYF.

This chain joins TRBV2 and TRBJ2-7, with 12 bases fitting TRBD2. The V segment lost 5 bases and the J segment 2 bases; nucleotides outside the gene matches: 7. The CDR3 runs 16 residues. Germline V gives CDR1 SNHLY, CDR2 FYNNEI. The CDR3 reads CASSPRTSGVTYEQYF. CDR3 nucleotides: TGTGCCAGCAGTCCCCGGACTAGCGGGGTGACCTACGAGCAGTACTTC.

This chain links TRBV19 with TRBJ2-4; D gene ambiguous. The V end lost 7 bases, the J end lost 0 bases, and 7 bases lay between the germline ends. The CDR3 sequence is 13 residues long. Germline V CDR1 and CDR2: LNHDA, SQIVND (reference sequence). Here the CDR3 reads CASTDLAKNIQYF. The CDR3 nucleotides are TGTGCCAGTACGGATCTAGCCAAAAACATTCAGTACTTC.

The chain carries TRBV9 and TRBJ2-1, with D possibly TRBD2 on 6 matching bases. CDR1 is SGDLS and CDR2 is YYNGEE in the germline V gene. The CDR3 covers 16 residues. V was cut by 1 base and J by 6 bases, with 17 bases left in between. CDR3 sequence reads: CASSVRRDSARNEQFF. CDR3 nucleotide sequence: TGTGCCAGCAGCGTACGCCGGGACTCAGCGCGCAATGAGCAGTTCTTC.

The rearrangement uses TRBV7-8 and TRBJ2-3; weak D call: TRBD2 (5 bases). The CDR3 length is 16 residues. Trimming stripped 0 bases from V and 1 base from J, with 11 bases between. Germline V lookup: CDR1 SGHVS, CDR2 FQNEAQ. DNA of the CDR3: TGTGCCAGCAGCTTAGCAATCCTAGCACGCACAGATACGCAGTATTTT. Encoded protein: CASSLAILARTDTQYF.

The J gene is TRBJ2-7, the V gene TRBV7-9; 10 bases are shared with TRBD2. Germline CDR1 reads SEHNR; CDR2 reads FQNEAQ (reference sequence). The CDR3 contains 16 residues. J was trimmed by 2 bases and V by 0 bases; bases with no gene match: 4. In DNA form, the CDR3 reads TGTGCCAGCAGCTTAGCTGGTCTAGCGGGAGCCTACGAGCAGTACTTC. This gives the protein CASSLAGLAGAYEQYF.

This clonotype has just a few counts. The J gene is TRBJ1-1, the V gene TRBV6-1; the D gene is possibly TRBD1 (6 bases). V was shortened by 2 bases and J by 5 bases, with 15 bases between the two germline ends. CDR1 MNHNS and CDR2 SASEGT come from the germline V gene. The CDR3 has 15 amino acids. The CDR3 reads CASSESRTAFTEAFF. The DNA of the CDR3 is TGTGCCAGCAGTGAATCACGGACAGCCTTTACTGAAGCTTTCTTT.

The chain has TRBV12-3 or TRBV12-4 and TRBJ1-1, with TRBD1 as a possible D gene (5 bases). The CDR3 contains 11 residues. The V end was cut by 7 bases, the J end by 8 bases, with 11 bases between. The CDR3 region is CASIEDKEAFF. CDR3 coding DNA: TGTGCCAGCATCGAGGACAAGGAAGCTTTCTTT.

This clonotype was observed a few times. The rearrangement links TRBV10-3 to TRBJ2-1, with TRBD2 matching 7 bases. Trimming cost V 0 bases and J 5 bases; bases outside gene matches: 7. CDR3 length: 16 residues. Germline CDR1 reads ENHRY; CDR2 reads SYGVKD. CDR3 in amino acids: CAISESGLADDNEQFF. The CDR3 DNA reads TGTGCCATCAGTGAGTCGGGCCTAGCGGACGACAATGAGCAGTTCTTC.

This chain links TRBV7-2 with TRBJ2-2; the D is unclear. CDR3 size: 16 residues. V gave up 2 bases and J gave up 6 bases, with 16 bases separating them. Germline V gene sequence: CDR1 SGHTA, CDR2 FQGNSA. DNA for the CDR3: TGTGCCAGCAGCTTATTCAGGCTATCGGGCCCCGGGGAGCTGTTTTTT. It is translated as CASSLFRLSGPGELFF.

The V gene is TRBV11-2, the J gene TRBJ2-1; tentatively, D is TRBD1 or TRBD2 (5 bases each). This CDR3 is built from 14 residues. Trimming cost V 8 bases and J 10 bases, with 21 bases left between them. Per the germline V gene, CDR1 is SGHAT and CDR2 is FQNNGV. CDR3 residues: CASRLGESAVEQFF. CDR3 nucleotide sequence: TGTGCCAGCCGCCTGGGGGAGTCGGCCGTAGAGCAGTTCTTC.

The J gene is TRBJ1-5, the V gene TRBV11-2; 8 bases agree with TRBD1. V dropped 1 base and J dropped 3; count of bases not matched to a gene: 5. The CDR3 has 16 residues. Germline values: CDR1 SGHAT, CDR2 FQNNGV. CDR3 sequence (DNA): TGTGCCAGCAGCTTAGGCCGGGACAGGTCCAATCAGCCCCAGCATTTT. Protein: CASSLGRDRSNQPQHF.

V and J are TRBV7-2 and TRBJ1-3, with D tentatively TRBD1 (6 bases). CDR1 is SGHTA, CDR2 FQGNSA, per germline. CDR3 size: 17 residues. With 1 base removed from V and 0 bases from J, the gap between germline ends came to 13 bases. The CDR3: CASSLEPTGHSGNTIYF. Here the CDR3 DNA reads TGTGCCAGCAGCTTAGAGCCGACGGGACACTCTGGAAACACCATATATTTT.

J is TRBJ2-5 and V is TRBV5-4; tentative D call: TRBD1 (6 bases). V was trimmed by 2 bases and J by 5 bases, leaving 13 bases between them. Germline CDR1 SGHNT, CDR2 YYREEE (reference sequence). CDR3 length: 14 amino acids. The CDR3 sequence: CASSLQGGEETQYF. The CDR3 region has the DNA TGTGCCAGCAGCTTACAGGGTGGGGAGGAGACCCAGTACTTC.

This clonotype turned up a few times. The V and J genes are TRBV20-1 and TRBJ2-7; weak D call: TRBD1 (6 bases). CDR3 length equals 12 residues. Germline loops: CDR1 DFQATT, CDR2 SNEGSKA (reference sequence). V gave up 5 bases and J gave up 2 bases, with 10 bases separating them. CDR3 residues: CSAVQGTYEQYF. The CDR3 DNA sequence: TGCAGTGCTGTCCAGGGGACCTACGAGCAGTACTTC.

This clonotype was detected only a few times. The CDR3 loop reads CASSYVGAQETQYF. CDR3 DNA sequence: TGTGCCAGCAGTTACGTGGGTGCCCAGGAGACCCAGTACTTC. The V call is TRBV6-2 or TRBV6-3, the J call TRBJ2-5; no reliable D call. CDR1 and CDR2 (germline): MNHEY, SVGEGT. The CDR3 runs 14 residues. V was pared by 2 bases and J by 5 bases, with 12 bases between.

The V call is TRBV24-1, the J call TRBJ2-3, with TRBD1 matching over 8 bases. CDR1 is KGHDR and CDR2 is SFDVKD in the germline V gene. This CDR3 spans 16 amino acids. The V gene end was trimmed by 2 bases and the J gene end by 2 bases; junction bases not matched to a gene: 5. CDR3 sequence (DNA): TGTGCCACCAGTGATTCGGGACAGGCTAACACAGATACGCAGTATTTT. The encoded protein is CATSDSGQANTDTQYF.

CDR3 DNA: TGTGCCAGCAGTCGAGGGGGAGGCGTGCCGACCCCTTTCTTT. Amino acid sequence: CASSRGGGVPTPFF. The gene calls are TRBV28 and TRBJ1-1; possibly TRBD1 for D (6 bases). The CDR3 loop spans 14 amino acids. Germline-derived CDR1 and CDR2 are MDHEN and SYDVKM. The ends were cut back, 5 bases at V and 12 bases at J, with 22 bases in the middle.

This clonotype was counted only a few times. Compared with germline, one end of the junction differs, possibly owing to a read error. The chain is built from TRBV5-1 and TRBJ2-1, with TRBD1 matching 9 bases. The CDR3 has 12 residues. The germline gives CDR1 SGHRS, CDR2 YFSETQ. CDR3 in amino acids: CASSLEGDRAIF. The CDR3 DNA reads TGCGCCAGCAGCTTGGAAGGGGACAGGGCCATTTTC.

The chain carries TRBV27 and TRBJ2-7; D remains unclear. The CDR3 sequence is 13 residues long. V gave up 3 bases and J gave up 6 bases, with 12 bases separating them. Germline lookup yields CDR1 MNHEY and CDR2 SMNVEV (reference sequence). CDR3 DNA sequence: TGTGCCAGCAGTTTCTACCCGGACGGCGAGCAGTACGTC. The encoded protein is CASSFYPDGEQYV.

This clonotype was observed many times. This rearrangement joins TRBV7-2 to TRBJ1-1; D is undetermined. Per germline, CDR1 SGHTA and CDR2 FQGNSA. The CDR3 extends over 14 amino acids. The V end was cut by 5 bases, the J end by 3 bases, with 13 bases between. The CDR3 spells CASSPTGGYTEAFF. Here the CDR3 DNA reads TGTGCCAGCAGCCCAACCGGCGGCTACACTGAAGCTTTCTTT.

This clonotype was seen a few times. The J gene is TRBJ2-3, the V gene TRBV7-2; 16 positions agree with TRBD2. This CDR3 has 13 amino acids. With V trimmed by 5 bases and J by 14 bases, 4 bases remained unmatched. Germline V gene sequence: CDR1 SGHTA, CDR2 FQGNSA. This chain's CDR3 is CASSGTSGRAGYF. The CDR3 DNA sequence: TGTGCCAGCAGCGGGACTAGCGGGAGGGCAGGGTATTTT. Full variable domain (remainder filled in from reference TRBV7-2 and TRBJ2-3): GAGVSQSPSNKVTEKGKDVELRCDPISGHTALYWYRQSLGQGLEFLIYFQGNSAPDKSGLPSDRFSAERTGGSVSTLTIQRTQQEDSAVYLCASSGTSGRAGYFGPGTRLTVL.

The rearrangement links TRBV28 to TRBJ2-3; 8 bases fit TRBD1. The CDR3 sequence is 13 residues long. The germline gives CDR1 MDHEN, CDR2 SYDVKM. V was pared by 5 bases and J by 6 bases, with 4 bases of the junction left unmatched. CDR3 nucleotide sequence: TGTGCCAGCAGTCCACGGGACAGGGATACGCAGTATTTT. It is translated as CASSPRDRDTQYF.

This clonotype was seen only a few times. The CDR3 reads CASSREYSYEQYF. DNA of the CDR3: TGTGCCAGCTCCCGAGAGTACTCCTACGAGCAGTACTTC. The rearrangement links TRBV7-2 to TRBJ2-7; D not resolved. The CDR3 runs 13 residues. With 8 bases removed from V and 0 bases from J, the gap between germline ends came to 11 bases. Germline CDR1 SGHTA, CDR2 FQGNSA.

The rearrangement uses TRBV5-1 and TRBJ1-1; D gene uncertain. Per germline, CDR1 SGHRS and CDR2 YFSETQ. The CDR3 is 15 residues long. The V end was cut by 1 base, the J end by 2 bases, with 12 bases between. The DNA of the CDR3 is TGCGCCAGCAGCTTGCAACCCAGTCAAAACACTGAAGCTTTCTTT. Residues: CASSLQPSQNTEAFF.